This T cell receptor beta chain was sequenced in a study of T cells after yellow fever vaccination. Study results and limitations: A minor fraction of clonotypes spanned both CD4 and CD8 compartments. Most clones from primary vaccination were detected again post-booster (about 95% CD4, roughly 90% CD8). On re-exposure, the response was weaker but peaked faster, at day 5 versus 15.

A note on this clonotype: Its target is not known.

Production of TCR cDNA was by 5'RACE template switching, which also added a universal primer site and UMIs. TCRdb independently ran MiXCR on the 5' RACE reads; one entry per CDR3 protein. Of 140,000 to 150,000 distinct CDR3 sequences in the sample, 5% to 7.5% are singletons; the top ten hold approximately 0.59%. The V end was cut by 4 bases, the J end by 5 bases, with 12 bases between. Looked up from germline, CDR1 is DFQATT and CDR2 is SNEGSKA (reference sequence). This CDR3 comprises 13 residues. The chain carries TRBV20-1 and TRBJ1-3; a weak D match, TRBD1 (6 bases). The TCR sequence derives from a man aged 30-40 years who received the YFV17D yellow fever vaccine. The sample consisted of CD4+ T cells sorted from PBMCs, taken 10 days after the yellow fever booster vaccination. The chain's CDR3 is CSANREGRNTIYF. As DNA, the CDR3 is TGCAGTGCTAACAGGGAGGGTAGAAACACCATATATTTT.